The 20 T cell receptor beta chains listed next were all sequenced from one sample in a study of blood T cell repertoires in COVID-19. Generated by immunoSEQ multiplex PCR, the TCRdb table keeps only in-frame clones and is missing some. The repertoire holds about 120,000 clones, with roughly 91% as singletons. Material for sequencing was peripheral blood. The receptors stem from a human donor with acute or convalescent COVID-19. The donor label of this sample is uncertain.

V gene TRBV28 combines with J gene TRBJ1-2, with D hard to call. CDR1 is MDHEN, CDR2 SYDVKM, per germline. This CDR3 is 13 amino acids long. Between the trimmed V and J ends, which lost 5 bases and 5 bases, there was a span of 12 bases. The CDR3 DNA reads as TGTGCCAGCAGTCCGCACGGTAAATATGGCTACACCTTC. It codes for CASSPHGKYGYTF.

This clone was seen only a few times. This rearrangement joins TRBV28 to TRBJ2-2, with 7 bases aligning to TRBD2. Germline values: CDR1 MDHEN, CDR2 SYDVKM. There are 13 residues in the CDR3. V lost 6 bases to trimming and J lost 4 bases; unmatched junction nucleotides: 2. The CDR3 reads CASRGRVTGELFF. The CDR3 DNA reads TGTGCCAGCAGGGGGAGGGTCACCGGGGAGCTGTTTTTT.

The CDR3 DNA follows: TGTGCCAGCAGCCGAAAACGCGCGGATACCTACACCTTC. Amino acid sequence: CASSRKRADTYTF. The rearrangement uses TRBV12-1 and TRBJ1-2. TRBV12-1 is a listed pseudogene. The CDR3 runs to 13 residues.

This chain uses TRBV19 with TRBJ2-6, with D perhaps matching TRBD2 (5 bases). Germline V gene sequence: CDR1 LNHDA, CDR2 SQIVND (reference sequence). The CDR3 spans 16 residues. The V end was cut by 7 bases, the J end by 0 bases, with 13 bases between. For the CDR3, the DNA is TGTGCCAGTACCGGACTCAGAAGCTCTGGGGCCAACGTCCTGACTTTC. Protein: CASTGLRSSGANVLTF.

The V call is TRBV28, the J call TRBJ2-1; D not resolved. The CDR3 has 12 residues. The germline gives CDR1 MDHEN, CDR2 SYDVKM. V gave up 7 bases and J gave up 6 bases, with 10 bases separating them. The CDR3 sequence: CASMAGTNEQFF. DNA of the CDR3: TGTGCCAGCATGGCAGGAACCAATGAGCAGTTCTTC.

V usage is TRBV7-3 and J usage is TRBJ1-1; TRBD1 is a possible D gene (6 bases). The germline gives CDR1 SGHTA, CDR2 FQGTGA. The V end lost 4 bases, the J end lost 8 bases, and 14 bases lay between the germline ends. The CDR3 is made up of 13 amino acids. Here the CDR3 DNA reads TGTGCCAGCAGCTCAACCGGACAGAGAGAAGCTTTCTTT. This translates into CASSSTGQREAFF. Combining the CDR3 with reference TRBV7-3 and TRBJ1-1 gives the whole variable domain GAGVSQTPSNKVTEKGKYVELRCDPISGHTALYWYRQSLGQGPEFLIYFQGTGAADDSGLPNDRFFAVRPEGSVSTLKIQRTERGDSAVYLCASSSTGQREAFFGQGTRLTVV.

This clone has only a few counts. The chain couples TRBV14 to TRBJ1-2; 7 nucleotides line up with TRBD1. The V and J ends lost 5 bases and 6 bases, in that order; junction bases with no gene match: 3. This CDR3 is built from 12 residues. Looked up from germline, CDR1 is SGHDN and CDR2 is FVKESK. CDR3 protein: CASSVTGDGYTF. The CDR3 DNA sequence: TGTGCCAGCAGCGTTACAGGGGATGGCTACACCTTC.

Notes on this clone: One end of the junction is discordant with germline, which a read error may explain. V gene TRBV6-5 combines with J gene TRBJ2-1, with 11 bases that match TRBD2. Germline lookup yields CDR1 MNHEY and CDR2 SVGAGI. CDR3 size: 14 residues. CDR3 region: CASSYSAGLADQIF. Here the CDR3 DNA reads TGTGCCAGCAGTTACTCGGCGGGACTAGCGGATCAGATCTTC.

This chain's CDR3 is CASSRPTDTQYF. CDR3 bases: TGTGCCAGCAGCAGGCCCACAGATACGCAGTATTTT. V usage is TRBV6-6 and J usage is TRBJ2-3; D call uncertain. The CDR3 runs 12 residues. V was shortened by 6 bases and J by 2 bases, with 6 bases between the two germline ends. Germline V CDR1 and CDR2: MNHNY, SVGAGI (reference sequence).

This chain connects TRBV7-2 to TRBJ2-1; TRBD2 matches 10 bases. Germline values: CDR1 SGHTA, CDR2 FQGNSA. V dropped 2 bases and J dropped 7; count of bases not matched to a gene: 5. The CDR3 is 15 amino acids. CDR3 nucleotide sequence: TGTGCCAGCAGCTTACTTATTAGCGGGGGGAATGAGCAGTTCTTC. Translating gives CASSLLISGGNEQFF.

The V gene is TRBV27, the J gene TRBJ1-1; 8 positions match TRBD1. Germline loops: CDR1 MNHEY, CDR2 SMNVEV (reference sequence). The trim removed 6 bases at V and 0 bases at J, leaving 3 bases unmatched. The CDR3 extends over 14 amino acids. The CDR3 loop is CASRRQGLNTEAFF. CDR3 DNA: TGTGCCAGCAGGAGACAGGGGTTGAACACTGAAGCTTTCTTT.

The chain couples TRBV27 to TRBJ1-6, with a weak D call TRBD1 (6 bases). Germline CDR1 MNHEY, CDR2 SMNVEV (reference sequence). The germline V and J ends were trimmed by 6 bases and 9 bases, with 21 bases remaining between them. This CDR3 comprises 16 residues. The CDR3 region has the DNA TGTGCCAGCAGACCGCCCTGGCGGGGGCGGGTTTCACCCCTCCACTTT. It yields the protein CASRPPWRGRVSPLHF.

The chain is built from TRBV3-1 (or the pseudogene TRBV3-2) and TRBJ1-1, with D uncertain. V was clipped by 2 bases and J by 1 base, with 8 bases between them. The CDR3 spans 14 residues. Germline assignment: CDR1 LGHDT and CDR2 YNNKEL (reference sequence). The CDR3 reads CASSQIHPNTEAFF. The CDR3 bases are TGTGCCAGCAGCCAAATACACCCGAACACTGAAGCTTTCTTT.

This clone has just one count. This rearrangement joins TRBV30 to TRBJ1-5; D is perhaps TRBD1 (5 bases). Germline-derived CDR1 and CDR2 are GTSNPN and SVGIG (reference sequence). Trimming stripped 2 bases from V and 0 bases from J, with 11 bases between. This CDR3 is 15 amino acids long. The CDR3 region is CAWSRAGHSNQPQHF. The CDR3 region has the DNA TGTGCCTGGAGTCGGGCAGGACATAGCAATCAGCCCCAGCATTTT.

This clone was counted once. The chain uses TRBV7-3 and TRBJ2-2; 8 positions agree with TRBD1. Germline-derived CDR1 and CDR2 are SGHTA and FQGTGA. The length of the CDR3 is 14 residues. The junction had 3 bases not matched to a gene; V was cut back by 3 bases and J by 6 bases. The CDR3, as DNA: TGTGCCAGCAGCTTTGACAGGGGCCCCGGGGAGCTGTTTTTT. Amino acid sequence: CASSFDRGPGELFF.

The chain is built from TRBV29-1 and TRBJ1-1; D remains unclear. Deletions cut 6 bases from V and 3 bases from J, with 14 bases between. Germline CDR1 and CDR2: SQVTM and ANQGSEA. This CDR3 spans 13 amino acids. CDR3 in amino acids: CSVRRAIDTEAFF. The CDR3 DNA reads TGCAGCGTCAGGCGGGCCATCGACACTGAAGCTTTCTTT.

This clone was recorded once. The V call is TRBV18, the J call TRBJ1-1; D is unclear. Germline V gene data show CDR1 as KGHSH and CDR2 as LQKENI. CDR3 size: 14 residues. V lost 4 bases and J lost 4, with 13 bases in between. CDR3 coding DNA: TGTGCCAGCTCACTTAACTCGCGGGGCACTGAAGCTTTCTTT. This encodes CASSLNSRGTEAFF.

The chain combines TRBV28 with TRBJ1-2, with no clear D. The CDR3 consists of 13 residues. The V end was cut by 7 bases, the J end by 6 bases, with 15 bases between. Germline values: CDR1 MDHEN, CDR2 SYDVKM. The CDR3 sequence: CASTWAGMNGYTF. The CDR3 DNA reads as TGTGCCAGCACGTGGGCCGGAATGAATGGCTACACCTTC.

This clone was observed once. CDR3 coding DNA: TGTGCCACCACAGGGGGGAACACAGATACGCAGTATTTT. It codes for CATTGGNTDTQYF. This sequence joins TRBV2 and TRBJ2-3, with 8 bases matching TRBD1. CDR1 and CDR2 (germline): SNHLY, FYNNEI. With 10 bases clipped from V and 2 bases from J, the junction kept 5 bases outside the gene matches. The CDR3 totals 13 residues.

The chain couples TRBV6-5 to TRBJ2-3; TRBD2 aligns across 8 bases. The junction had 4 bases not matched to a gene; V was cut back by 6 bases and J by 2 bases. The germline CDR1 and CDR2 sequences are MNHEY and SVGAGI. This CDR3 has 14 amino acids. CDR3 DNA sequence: TGTGCCAGCAGCCGGGGGGGGTTCACAGATACGCAGTATTTT. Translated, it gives CASSRGGFTDTQYF.